This is a list of T cell receptor beta chains from one sample in a study of T cell repertoires in cytomegalovirus infection. TCRdb recomputed calls from the reads with MiXCR, one row per CDR3 protein. This sample has tens of thousands of distinct CDR3 sequences, with approximately 20% found just once. These receptors' targets are unknown. Sequencing was performed on CD8+ T cells from cultured PBMCs, taken from culture after CMV antigen stimulation. The source is a human donor in good health (CMV status not recorded). Some clones in this sample may be carry-over from other donors' samples. Each CDR3 is given with its conserved first and last residue. D genes are given only for firm matches. Rows give clone size only sometimes, using once, few, many, or a class for an expanded clone.

d_call,cdr3_length,clone_size,j_call,v_call,cdr3_nt,cdr3_aa
TRBD1,14,few,TRBJ1-1,TRBV6-1,TGTGCCAGCAGTGAAGCCTTCGTGACAGGGGAAGCTTTCTTT,CASSEAFVTGEAFF
-,11,few,TRBJ2-7,TRBV7-2,TGTGCCAGCACGACCTCCTACGAGCAGTACTTC,CASTTSYEQYF
-,17,-,TRBJ1-1,TRBV12-3/TRBV12-4,TGTGCCAGCAGTTGGACCCCCGGGGGCACGATCGACACTGAAGCTTTCTTT,CASSWTPGGTIDTEAFF
-,19,-,TRBJ1-5,TRBV7-2,TGTGCCAGCAGCGCTAAGCGCCCATCAGGAGGCACTGGCAATCAGCCCCAGCATTTT,CASSAKRPSGGTGNQPQHF
TRBD1,15,-,TRBJ1-1,TRBV7-9,TGTGCCAGCAGCCCCCCCCGGGACAGGAACACTGAAGCTTTCTTT,CASSPPRDRNTEAFF
-,15,-,TRBJ1-4,TRBV19,TGTGCCAGTAGTATGGGGATTGCAACTAATGAAAAACTGTTTTTT,CASSMGIATNEKLFF
TRBD2,17,few,TRBJ2-1,TRBV7-9,TGTGCCAGCAGCTTCGGGCGCGGGGGGGTGGGATACAATGAGCAGTTCTTC,CASSFGRGGVGYNEQFF
TRBD1,17,few,TRBJ1-1,TRBV15,TGTGCCACCAGCAGGCCGCGGGACAGGGTTGAAGGGCCTGAAGCTTTCTTT,CATSRPRDRVEGPEAFF
-,14,-,TRBJ2-7,TRBV7-2,TGTGCCAGCAGCCCATACGGGACTCAATACGAGCAGTACTTC,CASSPYGTQYEQYF
-,15,few,TRBJ2-6,TRBV19,TGTGCCAGTCACGAGGGCTACTCTGGGGCCAACGTCCTGACTTTC,CASHEGYSGANVLTF
-,12,-,TRBJ1-3,TRBV7-6,TGTGCCAGCAGCCTGGAGGGGAACACCATATATTTT,CASSLEGNTIYF
-,12,-,TRBJ1-2,TRBV4-1,TGCGCCAGCAGCCAAGATGGGGACGGCTACACCTTC,CASSQDGDGYTF
-,14,-,TRBJ1-5,TRBV6-1,TGTGCCAGCAGTGAAGTAGCAGGGGATCAGCCCCAGCATTTT,CASSEVAGDQPQHF
-,16,many,TRBJ2-7,TRBV9,TGTGCCAGCAGTTCAAATCGGGAGTGGAGCTCCTACGAGCAGTACTTC,CASSSNREWSSYEQYF
-,16,few,TRBJ2-1,TRBV6-1,TGTGCCAGCAGATTGACGGACAGTCCAATCGACAATGAGCAGTTCTTC,CASRLTDSPIDNEQFF
TRBD2,15,-,TRBJ2-1,TRBV7-2,TGTGCCAGCAGCTTAGGAGCGGGGGGGGTTTTTGAGCAGTTCTTC,CASSLGAGGVFEQFF
TRBD1,16,-,TRBJ2-4,TRBV12-3/TRBV12-4,TGTGCCAGCAAACCCCAGCCCGGGACAGGGCAAAACATTCAGTACTTC,CASKPQPGTGQNIQYF